One sample yielded the 4 T cell receptor beta chains listed below, sequenced in a study of OX40 agonist ivuxolimab in advanced cancers. Libraries were prepared through the immunoSEQ multiplex PCR assay. TCRdb mirrors the immuneACCESS table, restricted to in-frame sequences. Some clones are absent from its copies; in checked studies, under half trace to an unresolved V gene, and the reason for the others is unknown. This sample gives 55,000 to 85,000 clones in total; about 91% of them show up just once. The top ten hold about 0.31% of the sample. The source was CD4+ or CD8+ T cells sorted from blood, collected in a trial of the OX40 agonist ivuxolimab. All receptors derive from an adult with an advanced solid tumor such as melanoma, head and neck, liver or kidney cancer.

The chain joins TRBV5-4 to TRBJ2-7, with D possibly being TRBD2 (5 bases). V was clipped by 3 bases and J by 0 bases, with 13 bases between them. Germline V gene lookup returns CDR1 SGHNT and CDR2 YYREEE (reference sequence). This CDR3 spans 15 amino acids. The CDR3 DNA is TGTGCCAGCAGCTCTTCCGGGGTACACTCCTACGAGCAGTACTTC. Translated: CASSSSGVHSYEQYF.

This clone showed up just a few times. Other DNA sequences of this sample code for an identical CDR3. This sequence joins TRBV7-9 and TRBJ2-5; no clear D gene. Germline V gene lookup returns CDR1 SEHNR and CDR2 FQNEAQ (reference sequence). CDR3 length: 12 residues. Trimming removed 1 base from V and 4 bases from J, with 4 bases in between. The CDR3 nucleotides read TGTGCCAGCAGCTTAGTGGGAGAGACCCAGTACTTC. This gives the protein CASSLVGETQYF. Together with reference TRBV7-9 and TRBJ2-5, the CDR3 gives the full variable domain: DTGVSQNPRHKITKRGQNVTFRCDPISEHNRLYWYRQTLGQGPEFLTYFQNEAQLEKSRLLSDRFSAERPKGSFSTLEIQRTEQGDSAMYLCASSLVGETQYFGPGTRLLVL.

This chain joins TRBV27 and TRBJ2-1, with 9 bases fitting TRBD2. Germline V gene sequence: CDR1 MNHEY, CDR2 SMNVEV (reference sequence). Unmatched junction bases numbered 10, after V lost 7 bases and J lost 9 bases. The CDR3 runs 14 residues. CDR3 sequence: CASTPSGRWGEQFF. CDR3 DNA: TGTGCCAGCACCCCCAGCGGGAGGTGGGGTGAGCAGTTCTTC.

This rearrangement joins TRBV25-1 to TRBJ1-3; tentative D call: TRBD1 (6 bases). Germline V lookup: CDR1 MGHDK, CDR2 SYGVNS. V was cut by 1 base and J by 0 bases, with 10 bases left in between. This CDR3 spans 16 amino acids. The CDR3 reads CASSESTGFSGNTIYF. CDR3 in DNA: TGTGCCAGCAGTGAATCCACAGGGTTCTCTGGAAACACCATATATTTT.